The present T cell receptor (beta chain) was sequenced within a study of CD8 T cells in ankylosing spondylitis (TCRdb year 2017). About the study as a whole: The study profiled T cell receptor beta repertoires in healthy donors and ankylosing spondylitis patients to find disease-linked TCR variants. The whole study cohort included 85 to 120 healthy donors and 25 ankylosing spondylitis patients. Samples of peripheral blood were taken, and for ankylosing spondylitis patients, synovial fluid was collected as well. General conclusions and limits of the study: Blood from ankylosing spondylitis patients appeared to be characterized by a TCR beta motif composed of 7 to 9 highly homologous amino acid variants. Some of the motif variants had been reported before in the synovial fluid and blood of reactive arthritis patients, a finding that suggests common disease-initiation mechanisms. The disease-linked clones had a CD8+ phenotype and were found at relatively low frequencies in peripheral blood. The disease-linked clones were reported as significantly enriched in matched synovial fluid samples from ankylosing spondylitis patients.

Sequencing was carried out with an Illumina HiSeq 2500. Quantitative 5'-RACE with molecular barcodes was the method used to prepare the TCR beta libraries. In the original analysis: A new computational method, built on a probabilistic model of VDJ rearrangement, was used to identify disease-linked TCR variants. The public reads were reanalyzed by TCRdb: fastp trimming at Q25, MiXCR alignment, in-frame beta chains only. Each CDR3 protein appears once, grouped with its most common genes and DNA. What appears here as the V and J calls and clone size reflects TCRdb's work, not the paper's. In this sample the table shows about 250,000 distinct CDR3 sequences, roughly 32% of which occur a single time. The biggest ten clones account for roughly 4.2% of the sample. The germline V gene yields SQVTM for CDR1 and ANQGSEA for CDR2. V lost 7 bases and J lost 8 bases, and the count of bases not matched to a germline gene is 7. Spanning cysteine to phenylalanine, the CDR3 consists of 13 amino acids. CDR3 DNA is the only sequence kept; it has 39 bases, read in frame from the first base.

This clonotype was counted ten times or more. The antigen it binds to is not known. The record has no base qualities; no much larger clone is one base away. The source material was blood, either unsorted or a sorted T cell fraction (not recorded which). This receptor was identified in a male donor with ankylosing spondylitis or in good health (not recorded which). The chain was built from TRBV29-1 and TRBJ2-1, and 11 junction bases match TRBD2. The CDR3: CSALAGGLHEQFF. At the DNA level, the sequence is TGCAGCGCCTTAGCGGGGGGGCTCCATGAGCAGTTCTTC.